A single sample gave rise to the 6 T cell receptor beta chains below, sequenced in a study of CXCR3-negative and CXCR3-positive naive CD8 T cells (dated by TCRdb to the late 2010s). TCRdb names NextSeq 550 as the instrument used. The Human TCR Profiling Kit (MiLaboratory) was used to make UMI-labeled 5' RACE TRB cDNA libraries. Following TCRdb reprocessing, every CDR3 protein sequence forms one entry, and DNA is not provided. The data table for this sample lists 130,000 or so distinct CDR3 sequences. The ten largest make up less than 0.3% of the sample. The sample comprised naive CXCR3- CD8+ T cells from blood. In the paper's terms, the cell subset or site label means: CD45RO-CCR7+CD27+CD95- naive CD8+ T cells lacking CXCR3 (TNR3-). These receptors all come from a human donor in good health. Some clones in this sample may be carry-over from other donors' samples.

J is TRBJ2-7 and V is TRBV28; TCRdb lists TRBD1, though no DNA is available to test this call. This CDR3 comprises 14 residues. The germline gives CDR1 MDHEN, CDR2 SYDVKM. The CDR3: CASSKPGQTYEQYF.

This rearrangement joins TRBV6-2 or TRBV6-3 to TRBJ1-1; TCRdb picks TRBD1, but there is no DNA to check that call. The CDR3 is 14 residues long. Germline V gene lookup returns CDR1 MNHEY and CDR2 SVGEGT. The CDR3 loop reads CASSPGKGHTEAFF.

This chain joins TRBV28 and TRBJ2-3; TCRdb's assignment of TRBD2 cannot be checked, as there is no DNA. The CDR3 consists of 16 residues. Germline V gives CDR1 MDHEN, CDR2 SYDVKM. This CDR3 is CASRRPDGSGVDTQYF. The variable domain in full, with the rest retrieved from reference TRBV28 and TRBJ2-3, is DVKVTQSSRYLVKRTGEKVFLECVQDMDHENMFWYRQDPGLGLRLIYFSYDVKMKEKGDIPEGYSVSREKKERFSLILESASTNQTSMYLCASRRPDGSGVDTQYFGPGTRLTVL.

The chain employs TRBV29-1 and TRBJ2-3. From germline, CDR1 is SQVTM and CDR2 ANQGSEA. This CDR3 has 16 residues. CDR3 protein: CSVESVFSEVTDTQYF.

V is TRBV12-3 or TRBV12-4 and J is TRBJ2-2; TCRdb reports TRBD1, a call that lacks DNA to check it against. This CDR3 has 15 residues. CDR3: CASSPGQGNTGELFF.

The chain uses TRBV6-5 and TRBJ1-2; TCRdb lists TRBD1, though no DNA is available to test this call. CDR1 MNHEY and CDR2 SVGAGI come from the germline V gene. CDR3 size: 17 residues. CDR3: CASSYLGGRSPTRGYTF.